Listed below are T cell receptor beta chains from one sample, sequenced in a study of cytomegalovirus exposure and HLA in healthy donors. Method: immunoSEQ multiplex PCR; TCRdb's copy keeps in-frame clones and lacks some. This table has 200,000 to 300,000 clones, about 92% appearing once. The specimen sequenced was PBMCs. The receptors come from a woman aged 25 to 39 in good health and CMV-seronegative. CDR3s include the opening cysteine and the closing phenylalanine or tryptophan. A D gene is named only where the DNA matches it firmly. Some rows mark clone size as missing; the rest say once, few, many or name a class of expanded clone.

cdr3_aa cdr3_nt j_call d_call clone_size v_call
CASSLGQGVGYTF TGTGCCAGCAGCCTAGGACAGGGAGTCGGCTACACCTTC TRBJ1-2 TRBD1 . TRBV2
CASGDRDLHNEQFF TGTGCCAGCGGGGACAGGGATCTACACAATGAGCAGTTCTTC TRBJ2-1 TRBD1 . TRBV6-5
CASSPSSHEQYF TGTGCCAGCAGTCCCTCTAGCCACGAGCAGTACTTC TRBJ2-7 . . TRBV27
CASGSGLNYNEQFF TGTGCCAGCGGAAGTGGGCTGAACTACAATGAGCAGTTCTTC TRBJ2-1 . . TRBV27
CASSPYLSAGVGTGELFF TGTGCCAGCAGCCCATACCTTTCGGCGGGAGTGGGGACCGGGGAGCTGTTTTTT TRBJ2-2 TRBD2 . TRBV7-2
CASSDFEGSALFF TGTGCCAGCAGTGACTTCGAGGGTTCAGCGCTGTTTTTT TRBJ1-4 . . TRBV6-4
CASSLERQGSGELFF TGTGCCAGCAGCTTAGAGCGACAGGGGTCCGGGGAGCTGTTTTTT TRBJ2-2 TRBD1 . TRBV11-3
CASSSAWTGTLDTGELFF TGTGCCAGCAGCTCGGCATGGACAGGGACGTTGGACACCGGGGAGCTGTTTTTT TRBJ2-2 TRBD1 few TRBV11-2
CASSPGGWQETQYF TGTGCCAGCAGTCCAGGAGGGTGGCAGGAGACCCAGTACTTC TRBJ2-5 . . TRBV28
CASSLRIQGASTEAFF TGTGCCAGCAGTCTGCGGATACAGGGGGCGAGCACTGAAGCTTTCTTT TRBJ1-1 TRBD1 once TRBV27
CASMAGNQPQHF TGTGCCAGTATGGCAGGCAATCAGCCCCAGCATTTT TRBJ1-5 . . TRBV19
CASSPRAGEDGYTF TGTGCCAGCTCACCACGGGCAGGGGAGGATGGCTACACCTTC TRBJ1-2 . few TRBV18
CASSLPPTGDEQYF TGTGCCAGCAGCTTACCCCCGACGGGAGACGAGCAGTACTTC TRBJ2-7 . once TRBV7-2
CASSLWQLGRASGANVLTF TGTGCCAGCAGTTTATGGCAACTAGGACGGGCATCTGGGGCCAACGTCCTGACTTTC TRBJ2-6 . once TRBV27
CASSFSANTEAFF TGTGCCAGCAGTTTCTCCGCAAACACTGAAGCTTTCTTT TRBJ1-1 . . TRBV27
CASSWGLAGLDEQFF TGTGCCAGCAGCTGGGGACTAGCGGGACTCGATGAGCAGTTCTTC TRBJ2-1 TRBD2 . TRBV7-3
CASRGRVSNQPQHF TGCGCCAGCAGAGGCAGGGTTAGCAATCAGCCCCAGCATTTT TRBJ1-5 . . TRBV10-1
CASSVGDRGLQPQHF TGTGCCAGCAGCGTAGGGGATAGGGGGCTACAGCCCCAGCATTTT TRBJ1-5 TRBD1 . TRBV9
CASSRAGATTDTQYF TGTGCCAGCAGCAGAGCGGGAGCTACCACAGATACGCAGTATTTT TRBJ2-3 TRBD2 . TRBV28
CATSRDSGQIYGYTF TGTGCCACCAGCAGAGATTCGGGACAGATCTATGGCTACACCTTC TRBJ1-2 TRBD1 . TRBV15
CASSPRLAGVKTGELFF TGTGCCAGCAGCCCCCGACTAGCGGGAGTTAAGACCGGGGAGCTGTTTTTT TRBJ2-2 TRBD2 . TRBV27
CATRRGTYNEQFF TGTGCCACCCGGAGGGGAACCTACAATGAGCAGTTCTTC TRBJ2-1 . . TRBV15
CASSFRGTTDTQYF TGTGCCAGCAGTTTCCGGGGGACAACAGATACGCAGTATTTT TRBJ2-3 . . TRBV27
CASSPHRGTGYEQYF TGTGCCAGCAGTCCCCACAGGGGAACGGGCTACGAGCAGTACTTC TRBJ2-7 TRBD1 . TRBV27